The source of this TCR beta chain is a study of cytomegalovirus exposure and HLA in healthy donors (TCRdb year 2017). Study-level background: An earlier analysis of under 600 of the donors reported roughly 270 Gb of sequence data and some 120 million unique TCR beta sequences from about 179 million T cells. An early release that covered around 590 HLA-typed donors contained approximately 300 gigabases of sequencing data and about 84 million unique TCR sequences. Among the roughly 370 genotyped donors, under 90% belonged to the genetic ancestry cluster associated with self-reported Caucasian donors. The aim of the study was to test whether cataloging public T cell receptors could identify signatures of past pathogen exposure. The study used immunosequencing to profile the T cell repertoires of approximately 630 subjects and linked those repertoires to cytomegalovirus serostatus. Along with the roughly 700-subject first cohort, a separate validation cohort of around 110 different subjects was used. High-throughput TCR immunosequencing, statistical association of individual TCRs with disease status, and machine learning were combined to predict cytomegalovirus infection status. To study patterns of TCR occurrence, a later analysis re-analyzed previously published TCR beta repertoires from around 700 donors and added high-resolution HLA genotyping. Rather than drawing on any new phenotypic data, the later analysis identified candidate immune exposures from TCR beta sequences and the way those sequences occurred across donors. An earlier analysis of 587 of the donors applied high-throughput TCR beta sequencing to assess whether each TCR beta V gene segment acted as functional or pseudogenic. Donor age, sex, ethnicity and CMV serostatus were compiled together with the repertoire data. A later genetic analysis took genome-wide SNP genotypes for about 55% of the roughly 700 donors and used that subset as a discovery cohort. All discovery cohort repertoires had been generated on a single sequencing platform. Both class I and class II loci were covered by HLA typing, at four-digit resolution. Typing coverage differed by locus: A, B, C, DRB1 and DQB1 were typed in about 629-630 donors, DQA1 in about 500, DPA1 in roughly 590, and DPB1 in 472. Because of strong linkage in the cohort, roughly five DR-DQ haplotypes were treated as single units for association and clustering. Among over 350 genotyped donors of the cohort, an average of about 240,000 unique TCR beta nucleotide sequences were sequenced per donor, roughly 20% of them non-productive. The investigation overall reported the following: Broadly in line with IMGT annotations, most TCR beta V segments showed up in productive rearrangements about 90% or about 30% of the time in an earlier analysis of approximately 640 of the donors. Seventeen rarely observed V segments, including chromosome 9 orphons, were excluded from the earlier analysis of approximately 500 of the donors because counts were too low. According to a later analysis, most CMV-associated TCR beta chains appeared to be HLA-restricted, and the HLA associations seemed to be driven largely by CMV exposure. A cluster of highly shared sequence variants was judged likely to be a technical artifact of the sequencing pipeline. In a later analysis, HLA-associated TCR beta chains showed more clonal expansion and lower generation probabilities than non-associated chains that were equally common. A total of 150 to 200 TCR beta chains were listed by the study as associated with cytomegalovirus. In a later genetic analysis, a missense DCLRE1C variant was associated with V-gene and J-gene trimming of TCR beta chains, and the association was replicated in an independent cohort. Linkage disequilibrium might explain the correlated functional status among segregating V segments, but an unknown experimental factor could not be excluded. It was suggested by the authors that the approach could potentially be generalized to other disease states and immunological phenotypes. Compared with the approximately 710-donor mean, donors in an Asian-associated ancestry cluster had fewer N-insertions in productive TCRs, according to a later genetic analysis. Most TCR sequences were observed very rarely across donors, whereas some public TCRs were present in many individuals. In this cohort, only TCR beta chains were sequenced, and detectable features were limited by the absence of alpha or paired-chain data. A further reported finding was that TCR beta sequences accurately predicted the HLA-A and HLA-B alleles for most subjects in the first cohort. Several of the top co-occurrence clusters appeared to be linked to parvovirus B19, influenza, CMV and Epstein-Barr virus, according to a later analysis. The classifier was reported to diagnose cytomegalovirus status with high specificity and sensitivity in both the original cohort and the validation cohort. Presence/absence analyses assumed roughly uniform sequencing depth across donors, an assumption that may not hold. When HLA alleles, especially DR and DQ, strongly co-occurred, TCR associations were difficult to assign to individual alleles. In vitro tests confirmed that three of the cytomegalovirus-associated TCR beta chains recognize cytomegalovirus antigens. In a later analysis, around 17,000 TCR beta sequences were associated with specific HLA alleles at a false discovery rate of 0.05. The only immune exposure information available for the cohort was CMV serostatus. In a later analysis, TCR association rates were found to vary across HLA loci, with the most associated TCRs seen for DRB1 alleles and the fewest for HLA-C alleles. Some IMGT-functional V segments, including TRBV6-2 and TRBV6-3, could not be distinguished by the 87-base-pair reads and were therefore excluded. Because some donors lacked HLA typing at each locus, the association tests relied only on the typed subset.

Libraries were constructed by the immunoSEQ multiplex PCR assay. The multiplex PCR relied on a mix of 60 forward primers for TCR Vbeta segments and 13 reverse primers for TCR Jbeta segments. The CDR3 region of rearranged TCR beta genes was amplified from genomic DNA with a multiplex PCR assay. On the Illumina HiSeq System, the amplified TCR beta libraries were sequenced as 87-base-pair reads. The authors processed their data as follows. In a later analysis, about 80 million unique TCR beta chains were counted across the 500 to 700 repertoires, and approximately 11 million of these chains were shared by at least two donors. Raw reads were error-corrected and collapsed into unique sequences by a nearest-neighbor algorithm in which closely related sequences were merged to remove PCR and sequencing errors. To assign V, D and J gene segments, CDR3 sequences were aligned to IMGT reference sequences. Each retained sequence needed at least a six-nucleotide match to both a V gene segment and a J gene segment. Rearrangements were classified as productive when the CDR3 lacked stop codons and remained in frame with V and J, and all other rearrangements were classified as non-productive. Following IMGT convention, CDR3 was defined as the stretch from the second conserved V-encoded cysteine to the conserved J-encoded phenylalanine. In an earlier analysis of around 640 of the donors, sequences lacking an unambiguous match to a single V gene segment were excluded. In an earlier analysis of several hundred of the donors, V segments were called functional above 56.7% productive rearrangements and were called segregating when the between-donor standard deviation exceeded 5%. To diagnose cytomegalovirus status from the catalog of TCR beta chain sequences, a statistical classification framework was built. V and J gene assignment, in a later analysis, came from comparing TCR nucleotide sequences with IMGT/GENE-DB human TR gene sequences. In a later analysis, CDR3 sequences and most-parsimonious VDJ recombination scenarios were assigned using the TCRdist pipeline. In a later analysis, each TCR beta chain was defined by its CDR3 amino acid sequence together with its V-gene family, and reads lacking a unique V-gene family were excluded. As a way to deal with suspected cross-contamination and a sequencing artifact, a later analysis dropped hundreds of nucleotide sequences that were highly shared and had low generation probability. In a later analysis, a clonal expansion index for each public chain was calculated from normalized within-repertoire ranks of inferred template counts. In a later analysis, generation probabilities were computed using a VDJ recombination model fitted to out-of-frame rearrangements, and the results were checked against IGoR. In a later analysis, TCR-TCR, TCR-HLA and TCR-CMV co-occurrence was scored with hypergeometric tests, and a repertoire-size bias correction was applied to TCR pairs. In a later analysis, false discovery rates were estimated by permuting HLA or CMV assignments 20 times. In a later analysis, co-occurring TCRs were grouped with DBSCAN, and TCRdist sequence similarity was added when clustering was performed within HLA-allele-positive subsets. Repertoires with fewer than 30,000 or more than 120,000 public chains were left out of co-occurrence clustering, as were a few repertoires with anomalous nucleotide sharing. The immuneACCESS repertoire file appears here via TCRdb, limited to in-frame rearrangements. These files lack a portion of the clones; in checked studies, under half of the deficit traces to unresolved V genes, and the cause of the others is not known. V and J calls and clone size come straight from that table; D and trimming were deduced from the DNA. In this sample the table shows 150,000 or so clones, 74% of which occur a single time. The ten most abundant clones make up approximately 4% of the sample.

The cohort was made up of approximately 670 healthy bone marrow donors. Cohort members were all nominally healthy when sampled, although unrecorded immune exposures were likely present. The donor tested CMV seropositive and was one of the 289 seropositive cohort members. Each donor provided a peripheral blood sample, and peripheral blood mononuclear cells were used for TCR beta sequencing. The Qiagen DNeasy Blood Extraction Kit was used to extract genomic DNA from the blood cell samples. This clone is a singleton in its sample. Its antigen remains unidentified. Per-base qualities were not stored, and no clone one base away is much larger. Relative to germline, V is missing 3 bases and J is missing 13 bases, with 10 bases of the junction outside any gene match. CDR1 GTSNPN and CDR2 SVGIG are derived from the germline V gene (reference sequence). Reading from cysteine to phenylalanine, the CDR3 counts 12 amino acids. Of the read, only the CDR3 DNA is kept; its 36 bases are in frame from base 1.

This TCR derives from a man aged 18 to 30 in good health and CMV-seropositive. The sequence is built from TRBV30 and TRBJ2-7; 9 bases in the middle match TRBD2. The sequenced sample consisted of PBMCs. The DNA reads as follows: TGTGCCTGGAGCCAGGGGCTAGCGGGACTCTACTTC. Its protein is CAWSQGLAGLYF.